This T cell receptor (beta chain) was documented in a study of human T cells and chemical hapten exposure (dated by TCRdb to the early 2020s). For context, the study as a whole: For sensitization, 2% DPC in acetone was applied to a 2 cm by 2 cm area of upper inner arm skin. Throughout the study period of 20 to 30 weeks, patients also received therapeutic DPC doses to the scalp every week. Patch testing was performed on the upper back with Finn chambers containing 0.01% DPC, and the patch tests were scored after 6 days according to International Contact Dermatitis Research Group standards. The mostly female patient cohort included alopecia areata with under or over 50% scalp involvement, alopecia totalis and alopecia universalis. Libraries were pooled for sequencing, and per-sample TCR yields varied mainly because of small differences in library volumes within the pool. The study tracked peripheral blood TCR repertoire changes in vivo during primary and secondary sensitization to the hapten diphenylcyclopropenone (DPC) in alopecia patients. Blood was sampled from patients pre-sensitization (week 0) and at 2, 6 and about 24 weeks after DPC sensitization. Roughly 30 alopecia patients provided blood for TCR sequencing at one to four time points (pre-sensitization, 2, 6 and 24 weeks).

A few counts support this clonotype. Its antigen specificity is not known. No base qualities exist here, and no much larger clone lies one base off it. Findings and caveats that apply to the study as a whole: No change with DPC sensitization was found in the number of TCRs above 1 in 1000 frequency, and no evidence of global repertoire structure alterations was found. After repeated subsampling, changes were observed in the strength of the expansion versus patch-test correlation and in the threshold at which the correlation became significant. Alopecia, a presumed autoimmune disease, was present in all patients, so the immune response of the patients might differ from that of healthy individuals. Patch test score was positively correlated with the number of PT1 expanded TCRs, with significance at thresholds 8, 16 and 32 but not at 4. Significantly more large CDR3 similarity clusters were formed by expanded TCRs than by pre-sensitization or healthy control sets, consistent with antigen-driven responses.

The library was built by means of RACE. Instrument used: NextSeq 500. During library preparation, unique molecular identifiers were attached to individual cDNA molecules so that TCRs could be counted in a quantitative, reproducible way. For every blood RNA sample, sequencing covered both the TCR alpha and TCR beta chains. The published analysis was carried out like this. The median number of TCRs per sample was 85,000 to 100,000, ranging from about 20,000 to 700,000. V, J and CDR3 annotation of the TCR reads was performed with the Decombinator software suite. Every sample was subsampled to the same number of TCRs (28,000) for the PS versus PT1 abundance plots. TCRs were defined as expanded if absent before sensitization and observed at least eight times at the 2-week time point. TCRdb reanalyzed the raw reads on its own, using fastp at Q25 for trimming and MiXCR for clone calling, and kept in-frame beta chains. Entries that share a CDR3 protein sequence are merged under the most common genes and DNA. TCRdb's processing, not the study's, gives the V and J calls here. Across this sample there are 180,000 or so distinct CDR3 sequences, with about 15% seen only once. Clones ranked in the top ten supply 1.7% of the sample.

Including cysteine and phenylalanine, the CDR3 has 17 amino acids. Only CDR3 DNA is held: 51 bases, read in frame from base 1. The germline V gene (reference sequence) yields LNHNV for CDR1 and YYDKDF for CDR2. V gives up 2 bases and J gives up 4 bases, and the segment between their germline ends measures 20 bases. The sample's time point label is to be understood as: patch test 1, 2 weeks after DPC sensitization. The treatment or condition label for this specimen denotes: therapeutic diphenylcyclopropenone sensitization with weekly scalp DPC. Blood at each patch-test visit was drawn before the patch test was applied. Patients were considered eligible if aged 18 to 70, diagnosed with alopecia and deemed suitable for DPC therapy, and patients were excluded if pregnant. Total RNA was isolated from unfractionated whole blood collected in Tempus Blood RNA tubes.

The chain joins TRBV15 to TRBJ1-1; the best D guess is TRBD1, with 5 bases matching. The sample in question was whole blood, obtained in connection with sensitization to the hapten diphenylcyclopropenone (DPC). This clonotype originated in a woman in her twenties or thirties with alopecia areata. Some clones in this sample may be carry-over from other donors' samples. The bases read TGTGCCACCAGCAGAAGTCGAGCCGTAGGGGAGGCCACTGAAGCTTTCTTT. Its protein reads: CATSRSRAVGEATEAFF.